Detailed here is one T cell receptor (beta chain). This sample was taken from a study of post-analysis software for immune sequencing data. Incorporated into the TCR beta cDNA libraries were unique molecular identifiers, which served to reduce PCR and sequencing biases. TCRdb re-derived calls from the PCR reads in MiXCR, one entry per CDR3 protein. The data contain about 800,000 distinct CDR3 sequences, 25% to 30% of them seen just once; the ten biggest clones take up roughly 0.54%. This sequence was found in a girl aged 5 to 17 with multiple sclerosis. Sequences were obtained from blood.

The CDR3 sequence is CASSYFTDTQYF. DNA for the CDR3: TGTGCCAGCAGCTATTTCACAGATACGCAGTATTTT. The chain recombines TRBV6-1 with TRBJ2-3; the D is unclear. V lost 6 bases, J lost 2 bases, and 6 bases lay in between. CDR3 length: 12 amino acids. Germline V gives CDR1 MNHNS, CDR2 SASEGT.